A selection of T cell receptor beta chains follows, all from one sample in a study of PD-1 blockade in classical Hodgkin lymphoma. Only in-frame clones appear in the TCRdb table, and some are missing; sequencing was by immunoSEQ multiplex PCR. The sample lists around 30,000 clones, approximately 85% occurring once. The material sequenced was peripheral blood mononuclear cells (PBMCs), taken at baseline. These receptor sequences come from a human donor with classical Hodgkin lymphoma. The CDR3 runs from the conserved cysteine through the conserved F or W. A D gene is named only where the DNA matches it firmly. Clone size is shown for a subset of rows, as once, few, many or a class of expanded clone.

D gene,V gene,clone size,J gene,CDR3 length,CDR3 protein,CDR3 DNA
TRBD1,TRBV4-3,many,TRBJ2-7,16,CASSQDRRGGNYEQYF,TGCGCCAGCAGCCAAGATCGTAGAGGGGGCAACTACGAGCAGTACTTC
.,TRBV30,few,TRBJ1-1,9,CAWPKQRVF,TGTGCCTGGCCTAAACAGCGCGTCTTT
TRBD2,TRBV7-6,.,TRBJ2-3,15,CASSWRGRGTDTQYF,TGTGCCAGCAGCTGGCGGGGGAGGGGCACAGATACGCAGTATTTT
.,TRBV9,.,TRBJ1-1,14,CASSPQQGNTEAFF,TGTGCCAGCAGCCCCCAACAGGGGAACACTGAAGCTTTCTTT
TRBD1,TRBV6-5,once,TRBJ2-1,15,CASSLTGGSYNEQFF,TGTGCCAGCAGTCTAACAGGGGGCTCCTACAATGAGCAGTTCTTC
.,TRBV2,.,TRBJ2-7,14,CASSGPLAGSEQYF,TGTGCCAGCAGTGGCCCCCTTGCGGGCAGCGAGCAGTACTTC
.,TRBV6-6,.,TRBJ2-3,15,CASSLDSDSSDTQYF,TGTGCCAGCAGCCTTGACTCCGACAGTTCAGATACGCAGTATTTT
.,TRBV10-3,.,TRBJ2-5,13,CAIKGVVQETQYF,TGTGCCATCAAAGGGGTGGTTCAAGAGACCCAGTACTTC
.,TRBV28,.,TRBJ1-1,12,CASRGQVIGAFF,TGTGCCAGCAGGGGTCAGGTCATCGGGGCTTTCTTT
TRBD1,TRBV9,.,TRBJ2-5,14,CASSVGTGPETQYF,TGTGCCAGCAGCGTAGGGACAGGGCCGGAGACCCAGTACTTC
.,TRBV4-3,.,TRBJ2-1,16,CASSPGLGGSYNEQFF,TGCGCCAGCAGTCCGGGCCTGGGGGGTTCCTACAATGAGCAGTTCTTC
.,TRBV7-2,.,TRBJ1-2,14,CASSLATRGGGYTF,TGTGCCAGCAGCTTAGCGACAAGGGGAGGAGGCTACACCTTC
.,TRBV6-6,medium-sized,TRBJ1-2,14,CASSPDWGAGGYTF,TGTGCCAGCAGCCCGGATTGGGGGGCGGGTGGCTACACCTTC
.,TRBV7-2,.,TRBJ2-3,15,CASSFTQGGSDTQYF,TGTGCCAGCAGCTTCACCCAGGGGGGATCGGATACGCAGTATTTT
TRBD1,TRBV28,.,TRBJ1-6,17,CASSGGQGGWNNSPLHF,TGTGCCAGCAGCGGTGGACAGGGGGGATGGAATAATTCACCCCTCCACTTT
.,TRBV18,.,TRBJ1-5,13,CASSPGPDQPQHF,TGTGCCAGCTCACCCGGGCCGGATCAGCCCCAGCATTTT
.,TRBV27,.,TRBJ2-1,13,CASSLLGLNEQFF,TGTGCCAGCAGTCTACTAGGTCTCAATGAGCAGTTCTTC
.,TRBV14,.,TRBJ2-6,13,CASSPHGANVLTF,TGTGCCAGCAGCCCCCACGGGGCCAACGTCCTGACTTTC
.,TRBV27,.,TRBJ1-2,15,CASSRYSSANYGYTF,TGTGCCAGCAGTCGCTACAGTTCAGCTAACTATGGCTACACCTTC
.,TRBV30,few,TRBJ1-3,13,CAWTRQSGNTIYF,TGTGCCTGGACTCGGCAATCTGGAAACACCATATATTTT
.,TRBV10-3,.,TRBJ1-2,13,CAITRRAEEGYTF,TGTGCCATAACCCGACGGGCCGAGGAGGGCTACACCTTC
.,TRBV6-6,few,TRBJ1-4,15,CASSYSSTTNEKLFF,TGTGCCAGCAGTTACTCATCCACAACTAATGAAAAACTGTTTTTT
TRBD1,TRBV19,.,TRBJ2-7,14,CASSIDRGPYEQYF,TGTGCCAGTAGTATAGACAGGGGGCCCTACGAGCAGTACTTC
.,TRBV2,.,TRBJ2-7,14,CASSEGAASYEQYF,TGTGCCAGCAGTGAAGGGGCAGCCTCCTACGAGCAGTACTTC
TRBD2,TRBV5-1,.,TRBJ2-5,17,CASSLTHSGGPQETQYF,TGCGCCAGCAGCCTGACTCATAGCGGGGGGCCTCAAGAGACCCAGTACTTC
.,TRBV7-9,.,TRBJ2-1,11,CASSQSGEQFF,TGTGCCAGCAGTCAAAGTGGTGAGCAGTTCTTC
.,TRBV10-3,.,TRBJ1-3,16,CAISEFRDRAGNTIYF,TGTGCCATCAGTGAGTTCAGGGATAGAGCTGGAAACACCATATATTTT
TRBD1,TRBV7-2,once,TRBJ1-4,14,CASSLGGTDEKLFF,TGTGCCAGCAGCTTAGGAGGGACAGATGAAAAACTGTTTTTT
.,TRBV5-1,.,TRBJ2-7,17,CASSSSGGGPSSYEQYF,TGCGCCAGCAGCTCTTCGGGCGGGGGCCCCTCCTCCTACGAGCAGTACTTC
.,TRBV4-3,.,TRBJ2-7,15,CASSQESTRGHEQYF,TGCGCCAGCAGCCAAGAGTCGACCAGGGGCCACGAGCAGTACTTC
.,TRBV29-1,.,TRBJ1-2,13,CSVEGEGRYGYTF,TGCAGCGTTGAGGGGGAGGGACGCTATGGCTACACCTTC
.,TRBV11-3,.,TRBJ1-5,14,CASSLAGNNQPQHF,TGTGCCAGCAGCTTGGCAGGGAACAATCAGCCCCAGCATTTT
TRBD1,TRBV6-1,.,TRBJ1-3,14,CASSRGSVGNTIYF,TGTGCCAGCAGCAGGGGGTCTGTCGGAAACACCATATATTTT
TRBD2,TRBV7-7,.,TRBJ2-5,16,CASSPVGSGRGETQYF,TGTGCCAGCAGCCCGGTGGGCTCCGGGAGGGGAGAGACCCAGTACTTC
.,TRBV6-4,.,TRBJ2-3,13,CASSESSGPVQYF,TGTGCCAGCAGTGAGTCGTCCGGTCCAGTGCAGTATTTT
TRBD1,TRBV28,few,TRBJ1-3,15,CASSLGTGFGNTIYF,TGTGCCAGCAGTTTGGGGACAGGGTTTGGAAACACCATATATTTT
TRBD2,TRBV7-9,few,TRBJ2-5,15,CASSPDGGYQETQYF,TGTGCCAGCAGCCCCGACGGGGGGTATCAAGAGACCCAGTACTTC
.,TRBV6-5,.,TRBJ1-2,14,CASSYSTQGGGYTF,TGTGCCAGCAGTTACTCGACACAGGGCGGCGGCTACACCTTC
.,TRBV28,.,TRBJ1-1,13,CASTSDVFTEAFF,TGTGCCAGCACTTCGGACGTGTTCACTGAAGCTTTCTTT
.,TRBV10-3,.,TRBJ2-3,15,CATHGGRSSTDTQYF,TGTGCCACCCACGGGGGGCGCTCTAGCACAGATACGCAGTATTTT
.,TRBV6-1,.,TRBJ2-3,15,CASTPRASDTDTQYF,TGTGCCAGCACCCCCCGAGCTAGCGACACAGATACGCAGTATTTT
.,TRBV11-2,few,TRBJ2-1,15,CASSESRGAYNEQFF,TGTGCCAGCAGCGAGAGTAGGGGGGCCTACAATGAGCAGTTCTTC
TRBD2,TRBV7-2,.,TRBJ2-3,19,CASSIGLAGGLWGGDTQYF,TGTGCCAGCAGCATCGGACTAGCGGGGGGGCTCTGGGGCGGAGATACGCAGTATTTT
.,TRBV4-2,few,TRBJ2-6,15,CASSQDLSGANVLTF,TGTGCCAGCAGCCAAGATCTCTCTGGGGCCAACGTCCTGACTTTC
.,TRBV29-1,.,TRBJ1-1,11,CSGGKNTEAFF,TGCAGCGGAGGCAAGAACACTGAAGCTTTCTTT
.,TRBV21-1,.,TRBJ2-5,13,CASRTDRVETQYF,TGTGCCAGCAGAACGGACAGGGTGGAGACCCAGTACTTC